Shown below are 24 T cell receptor beta chains from a single sample sequenced in a study of cytomegalovirus exposure and HLA in healthy donors. The PCR was carried out with 60 Vbeta primers and 13 Jbeta primers. TCRdb's table, derived via immunoSEQ multiplex PCR, lists solely in-frame clones and lacks some. The table shows about 160,000 clones, with approximately 75% occurring only once. Input material: PBMCs. These receptors all come from a man in his thirties or forties in good health and CMV-seropositive.

This clone was recorded a few times. V gene TRBV6-5 combines with J gene TRBJ2-5; 8 nucleotides line up with TRBD1. Germline V CDR1 and CDR2: MNHEY, SVGAGI. The CDR3 sequence is 14 residues long. V lost 6 bases, J lost 5 bases, and 8 bases stayed unmatched. The CDR3 region has the DNA TGTGCCAGCAGCCCCCGACAGGGGAGGGAGACCCAGTACTTC. Translating gives CASSPRQGRETQYF.

The rearrangement uses TRBV4-1 and TRBJ2-3, with no clear D. The V gene's germline CDR1 is MGHRA and CDR2 YSYEKL. This CDR3 contains 13 residues. Trimming cost V 1 base and J 3 bases, with 5 bases left between them. Here the CDR3 DNA reads TGCGCCAGCAGCCAAGCGGGTACAGATACGCAGTATTTT. Amino acid sequence: CASSQAGTDTQYF.

This chain links TRBV6-5 with TRBJ1-3; D gene uncertain. The CDR3 has 12 amino acids. With 4 bases removed from V and 4 bases from J, the gap between germline ends came to 5 bases. Germline values: CDR1 MNHEY, CDR2 SVGAGI. CDR3 protein: CASSSTGNTIYF. CDR3 bases: TGTGCCAGCAGTTCCACAGGAAACACCATATATTTT.

This clone was recorded only once. The CDR3 reads CASSLQGLAKNIQYF. The CDR3 nucleotides are TGTGCCAGCAGCTTGCAGGGGCTAGCCAAAAACATTCAGTACTTC. The J gene is TRBJ2-4, the V gene TRBV5-4, with D perhaps matching TRBD1 (6 bases). This CDR3 is 15 amino acids long. CDR1 and CDR2 from the germline V gene are SGHNT and YYREEE (reference sequence). Trimming took off 1 base at V and 0 bases at J, with 8 bases between the two ends.

This clone has only one observation. The V and J genes are TRBV6-1 and TRBJ1-2; no definite D call. The CDR3 has 13 residues. Germline V gene lookup returns CDR1 MNHNS and CDR2 SASEGT. The V and J ends lost 2 bases and 6 bases respectively, with 10 bases between them. The CDR3 sequence is CASSERREHGYTF. The DNA of the CDR3 is TGTGCCAGCAGTGAACGACGGGAACATGGCTACACCTTC.

The chain is built from TRBV5-1 and TRBJ1-5, with D perhaps TRBD1 (6 bases). V was trimmed by 1 base and J by 1 base, leaving 9 bases between them. CDR3 length: 15 residues. In germline, CDR1 is SGHRS, CDR2 YFSETQ. The CDR3: CASSLQGQSNQPQHF. CDR3 DNA: TGCGCCAGCAGCTTGCAAGGACAGAGCAATCAGCCCCAGCATTTT. The full variable domain, rest sourced from reference TRBV5-1 and TRBJ1-5, is KAGVTQTPRYLIKTRGQQVTLSCSPISGHRSVSWYQQTPGQGLQFLFEYFSETQRNKGNFPGRFSGRQFSNSRSEMNVSTLELGDSALYLCASSLQGQSNQPQHFGDGTRLSIL.

The V and J genes are TRBV25-1 and TRBJ2-7; 7 positions match TRBD1. V lost 5 bases and J lost 1; bases outside the gene matches: 5. The CDR3 consists of 14 residues. Germline loops: CDR1 MGHDK, CDR2 SYGVNS. Written as DNA, the CDR3 is TGTGCCAGCAGTACCACAGGGGAGTCCTACGAGCAGTACTTC. It encodes CASSTTGESYEQYF.

CDR3 nucleotide sequence: TGTGCCAGCAGCGGACAGGGGAAAGGCTATGGCTACACCTTC. It yields the protein CASSGQGKGYGYTF. The genes are TRBV2 and TRBJ1-2; 9 bases are a match to TRBD1. CDR1 is SNHLY and CDR2 is FYNNEI in the germline V gene. The trim removed 6 bases at V and 4 bases at J, leaving 6 bases unmatched. This CDR3 is built from 14 residues.

This clone appeared a few times. V and J are TRBV6-5 and TRBJ2-2, with 10 bases fitting TRBD1. With 10 bases clipped from V and 4 bases from J, the junction kept 3 bases outside the gene matches. Germline values: CDR1 MNHEY, CDR2 SVGAGI. The CDR3 contains 13 residues. Written as DNA, the CDR3 is TGTGCCACCGGACAGGGGGGCACCGGGGAGCTGTTTTTT. Protein: CATGQGGTGELFF.

V is TRBV5-1 and J is TRBJ1-5; 9 bases fit TRBD1. Germline loops: CDR1 SGHRS, CDR2 YFSETQ. This CDR3 has 13 residues. Trimming took 4 bases from V and 9 from J; bases not matched to a gene: 5. The CDR3 DNA is TGCGCCAGCAGCGCGGGACAGGGAGGGCCCCAGCATTTT. Protein sequence: CASSAGQGGPQHF.

For the CDR3, the DNA is TGTGCCAGCAGTTCCCCACTCGGACAGGGGATCACAGATACGCAGTATTTT. Protein: CASSSPLGQGITDTQYF. This chain uses TRBV27 with TRBJ2-3, with 9 bases identical to TRBD1. Per germline, CDR1 MNHEY and CDR2 SMNVEV (reference sequence). CDR3 size: 17 residues. V gave up 4 bases and J gave up 2 bases; unmatched junction bases: 10.

The V gene is TRBV19, the J gene TRBJ1-3, with TRBD1 matching 11 bases. Looked up from germline, CDR1 is LNHDA and CDR2 is SQIVND (reference sequence). After removal of 5 bases from V and 4 bases from J, the junction contained 4 bases not matched to a gene. CDR3 length equals 15 residues. This CDR3 reads CASSGTGGKGNTIYF. DNA of the CDR3: TGTGCCAGTAGTGGGACAGGGGGGAAAGGAAACACCATATATTTT. The whole variable domain, remainder taken from reference TRBV19 and TRBJ1-3, is DGGITQSPKYLFRKEGQNVTLSCEQNLNHDAMYWYRQDPGQGLRLIYYSQIVNDFQKGDIAEGYSVSREKKESFPLTVTSAQKNPTAFYLCASSGTGGKGNTIYFGEGSWLTVV.

The chain recombines TRBV7-6 with TRBJ2-7; 8 bases fit TRBD2. Trimming removed 5 bases from V and 1 base from J; junction bases left unmatched: 10. From germline, CDR1 is SGHVS and CDR2 FNYEAQ. This CDR3 contains 16 residues. The CDR3 DNA follows: TGTGCCAGCAGCCTTGGACCGGCGGGGGGATCCTACGAGCAGTACTTC. This sequence encodes CASSLGPAGGSYEQYF.

Only a few counts were recorded for this clone. The V and J genes are TRBV11-2 and TRBJ2-7; tentative D call: TRBD1 (7 bases). The CDR3 loop spans 15 amino acids. The V gene lost 1 base and the J gene lost 3 bases, with 13 bases spanning the gap. Germline values: CDR1 SGHAT, CDR2 FQNNGV. The CDR3, as DNA: TGTGCCAGCAGCTTAGGGGAGGACAGGCTCTACGAGCAGTACTTC. Residues: CASSLGEDRLYEQYF.

The chain uses TRBV6-1 and TRBJ2-7; no firm D call. CDR1 is MNHNS, CDR2 SASEGT, per germline. The CDR3 runs 11 residues. Trimming stripped 2 bases from V and 5 bases from J, with 4 bases between. This CDR3 is CASSELNEQYF. The CDR3 nucleotides are TGTGCCAGCAGTGAACTTAACGAGCAGTACTTC.

J is TRBJ2-7 and V is TRBV5-1; D is unresolved. Germline CDR1 reads SGHRS; CDR2 reads YFSETQ. Trimming pared 1 base from V and 0 bases from J, leaving 14 bases between. The CDR3 runs to 16 residues. The CDR3 DNA reads as TGCGCCAGCAGCTTGCGGAGTAGCAGCTACTCCTACGAGCAGTACTTC. Protein sequence: CASSLRSSSYSYEQYF.

The V gene is TRBV5-1, the J gene TRBJ2-7, with 9 bases matching TRBD1. V shed 4 bases, J shed 7 bases, and the junction held 12 bases outside the gene matches. CDR1 is SGHRS and CDR2 is YFSETQ in the germline V gene. The CDR3 is 15 amino acids. The CDR3 DNA is TGCGCCAGCAGCATGGTGTACAGGGGGCGCGGGGAGCAGTACTTC. Encoded protein: CASSMVYRGRGEQYF.

The chain recombines TRBV28 with TRBJ2-7; D gene uncertain. V was clipped by 9 bases and J by 0 bases, with 12 bases between them. CDR1 MDHEN and CDR2 SYDVKM come from the germline V gene. The CDR3 has 13 residues. CDR3 residues: CASVLQSSYEQYF. The CDR3 region has the DNA TGTGCCAGTGTATTACAGAGCTCCTACGAGCAGTACTTC. Full variable domain (rest looked up from reference TRBV28 and TRBJ2-7): DVKVTQSSRYLVKRTGEKVFLECVQDMDHENMFWYRQDPGLGLRLIYFSYDVKMKEKGDIPEGYSVSREKKERFSLILESASTNQTSMYLCASVLQSSYEQYFGPGTRLTVT.

The genes are TRBV5-4 and TRBJ2-5, with D possibly being TRBD2 (5 bases). The CDR3 spans 13 residues. The germline V gene encodes CDR1 SGHNT and CDR2 YYREEE (reference sequence). Trimming stripped 0 bases from V and 4 bases from J, with 7 bases between. The DNA of the CDR3 is TGTGCCAGCAGCTTGGAGGGAGCAGAGACCCAGTACTTC. Translated: CASSLEGAETQYF.

The chain employs TRBV5-1 and TRBJ1-1; D not certain. The CDR3 totals 15 residues. Germline V CDR1 and CDR2: SGHRS, YFSETQ. The germline V and J ends were trimmed by 2 bases and 0 bases, with 11 bases remaining between them. Written as DNA, the CDR3 is TGCGCCAGCAGCTTCGGCGGAAACGTGAACACTGAAGCTTTCTTT. It encodes CASSFGGNVNTEAFF.

CDR3: CAWSYRGLVWELFF. The CDR3 region has the DNA TGTGCCTGGAGTTACAGGGGGTTGGTTTGGGAGCTGTTTTTT. The chain couples TRBV30 to TRBJ2-2; 8 bases align to TRBD1. The CDR3 is 14 amino acids. V was clipped by 2 bases and J by 9 bases; unmatched bases: 8. The germline V gene has CDR1 GTSNPN and CDR2 SVGIG (reference sequence).

This chain joins TRBV27 and TRBJ2-3; possibly TRBD2 for D (6 bases). The V and J ends lost 4 bases and 0 bases respectively, with 11 bases between them. The CDR3 is 15 residues long. The germline V gene encodes CDR1 MNHEY and CDR2 SMNVEV (reference sequence). The CDR3 DNA sequence: TGTGCCAGCAGTTCGGTAGCGGAAAGCACAGATACGCAGTATTTT. This codes for CASSSVAESTDTQYF.

V and J are TRBV4-3 and TRBJ2-7; a weak D match, TRBD1 (6 bases). The CDR3 is 14 residues long. Trimming pared 3 bases from V and 3 bases from J, leaving 12 bases between. The germline V gene has CDR1 LGHNA and CDR2 YSLEER. The chain's CDR3 is CASSHSRDNYEQYF. The CDR3 DNA sequence: TGCGCCAGCAGCCACTCCCGGGACAACTACGAGCAGTACTTC.

The rearrangement uses TRBV5-4 and TRBJ2-3; D uncertain. From germline, CDR1 is SGHNT and CDR2 YYREEE (reference sequence). V lost 1 base and J lost 0, with 3 bases in between. CDR3 size: 13 residues. The CDR3 spells CASSLPSTDTQYF. The CDR3 DNA follows: TGTGCCAGCAGCTTGCCTAGCACAGATACGCAGTATTTT.